This paragraph covers one T cell receptor (beta chain) sequence. This sample is part of a study of blood T cell repertoires in COVID-19. Across the whole study: Sites across the United States, Italy and Spain contributed samples from acute and convalescent COVID-19. Nucleic acid was either cDNA or gDNA, and it came from T cells, B-cell-depleted T cells, or PBMCs.

In the original analysis: Researchers report that nucleated cell counts were estimated from reference gene primer amplification. Using immunoSEQ multiplex PCR, the repertoire was profiled, and TCRdb retains in-frame clones only, with some absent. That table supplies the V and J calls and clone size; D and trimming were determined from the DNA. This sample has fewer than 200,000 clones; about 87% occur once, and the top ten carry around 1%. Germline V gene data show CDR1 as MNHNY and CDR2 as SVGAGI (reference sequence). The CDR3 has 15 residues. V lost 6 bases and J lost 2, with 17 bases in between. Input material: peripheral blood. This TCR was recovered from a woman in her late teens or twenties who had recovered from COVID-19. The chain has TRBV6-6 and TRBJ2-7; the D gene is possibly TRBD2 (7 bases). The CDR3 DNA sequence: TGTGCCAGCAGACACGCTGCGGGGGCCCCCTACGAGCAGTACTTC. Translation: CASRHAAGAPYEQYF.